This is a list of T cell receptor beta chains from one sample in a study. TCRdb re-called the 5' RACE reads through MiXCR, storing one row per CDR3 protein. This sample has roughly 64,000 distinct CDR3 sequences; about 20% occur once, and the top ten carry about 3%. Sequenced: memory CD4+ T cells sorted from a lymph node. These receptors came from a female donor with breast cancer. The CDR3 runs from the conserved cysteine through the conserved F or W. A D gene is named only where the DNA matches it firmly. A clone size is listed for some rows: how often the clone was seen (once, few, many), or a class if it is expanded.

d_gene | j_gene | abundance | v_gene | CDR3nt | CDR3aa
. | TRBJ2-1 | many | TRBV12-3/TRBV12-4 | TGTGCCAGCAGCACCGGACAGCATTACAATGAGCAGTTCTTC | CASSTGQHYNEQFF
TRBD1 | TRBJ1-1 | . | TRBV6-5 | TGTGCCAGCAGTTATTCCTACGACAGGGGCGAAGCTTTCTTT | CASSYSYDRGEAFF
TRBD1 | TRBJ2-7 | . | TRBV27 | TGTACCAGCAGGGACAGGGATCTGGGCGAGCAGTACTTC | CTSRDRDLGEQYF
TRBD1 | TRBJ2-1 | many | TRBV6-5 | TGTGCCACTAAACGGGACAGCAGTGAGCAGTTCTTC | CATKRDSSEQFF
TRBD2 | TRBJ2-7 | few | TRBV7-8 | TGTGCCAGCAGCTCCCCAGAGCGGGACCCCTACGAGCAGTACTTC | CASSSPERDPYEQYF
. | TRBJ1-1 | many | TRBV29-1 | TGCAGCGCGGTACGTCAGGGTCGGGCTGAAGCTTTCTTT | CSAVRQGRAEAFF
. | TRBJ1-1 | few | TRBV29-1 | TGCAGCGTGACGGTGAACACTGAAGCTTTCTTT | CSVTVNTEAFF
TRBD2 | TRBJ2-3 | . | TRBV7-2 | TGTGCCAGCAGCTTTAGCGGGAGCGGTAAATGGGCGGATACGCAGTATTTT | CASSFSGSGKWADTQYF
. | TRBJ2-3 | many | TRBV7-3 | TGTGCCAGCAGCTTAGGAGGGGCAGATACGCAGTATTTT | CASSLGGADTQYF
. | TRBJ2-2 | few | TRBV6-2/TRBV6-3 | TGTGCCAGCATCCGGTGGTCTAACACCGGGGAGCTGTTTTTT | CASIRWSNTGELFF
TRBD2 | TRBJ2-3 | few | TRBV5-1 | TGCGCCAGCAGCTTTATAAGCGGGAGAGGAGATACGCAGTATTTT | CASSFISGRGDTQYF
TRBD2 | TRBJ2-1 | . | TRBV3-1 | TGTGCCAGCAGCCTCGGGACTAAGGGTGAGCAGTTCTTC | CASSLGTKGEQFF
. | TRBJ2-5 | . | TRBV7-2 | TGTGCCAGCAGCGAGTCCGCTAAAGAGACCCAGTACTTC | CASSESAKETQYF
. | TRBJ2-5 | . | TRBV9 | TGTGCCAGCAGCGCCGGGACGAGTGAAGAGACCCAGTACTTC | CASSAGTSEETQYF
. | TRBJ1-1 | . | TRBV7-7 | TGTGCTAGCGGATTCAAATACAGGGAACCTGAAGCTTTCTTT | CASGFKYREPEAFF
. | TRBJ1-1 | . | TRBV4-3 | TGCGCCATCAGCCAAGTTTACGGGAGCACTGAAGCTTTCTTT | CAISQVYGSTEAFF
TRBD1 | TRBJ2-1 | . | TRBV20-1 | TGCAGTGCTCCTAGACAGGGGCCAGGCTCCTACAATGAGCAGTTCTTC | CSAPRQGPGSYNEQFF
. | TRBJ2-1 | . | TRBV7-3 | TGTGCCAGCAGCCCCCATCCGGCCCCAGGGAAATACAATGAGCAGTTCTTC | CASSPHPAPGKYNEQFF
. | TRBJ2-5 | many | TRBV5-1 | TGCGCCAGCAGCTTGCTTTCGGGACACCAAGAGACCCAGTACTTC | CASSLLSGHQETQYF
. | TRBJ1-1 | . | TRBV5-6 | TGTGCCAGCAGCTTTTTTAGCCCCGAGAACACTGAAGCTTTCTTT | CASSFFSPENTEAFF
. | TRBJ2-1 | . | TRBV9 | TGTGCCAGCAGCGTCCAACTAGAGGGTGAGCAGTTCTTC | CASSVQLEGEQFF
TRBD2 | TRBJ2-7 | . | TRBV20-1 | TGCAGTGCTAGAGAAATGGGACTAGCGGGAAACGAGCAGTACTTC | CSAREMGLAGNEQYF
TRBD2 | TRBJ2-3 | . | TRBV5-1 | TGCGCCAGCAGAACAATAGCGGGCGACTTTGATACGCAGTATTTT | CASRTIAGDFDTQYF
. | TRBJ1-4 | . | TRBV12-2 | TGTGCAAGTCGCTTAGTGCAACCTACGCCGGGATATGAAAAACTGTTTTTT | CASRLVQPTPGYEKLFF
TRBD2 | TRBJ2-7 | few | TRBV6-5 | TGTGCCAGCAGTTACAGGCGGGAGGGCCGCCACGAGCAGTACTTC | CASSYRREGRHEQYF
. | TRBJ2-1 | . | TRBV29-1 | TGCAGCGTTCTTAGCGGCTACGTGGATGAGCAGTTCTTC | CSVLSGYVDEQFF
TRBD2 | TRBJ2-1 | . | TRBV7-9 | TGTGCCAGCAGCTTTGTAGCGGGGGGAGACAATGAGCAGTTCTTC | CASSFVAGGDNEQFF
TRBD1 | TRBJ2-7 | . | TRBV29-1 | TGCAGCTGGCCGGGACAGGGTATGTTGAGCGAGCAGTACTTC | CSWPGQGMLSEQYF
TRBD1 | TRBJ1-1 | few | TRBV5-1 | TGCGCCAGCAGCATACAGGGGTACACTGAAGCTTTCTTT | CASSIQGYTEAFF
. | TRBJ1-1 | . | TRBV5-1 | TGCGCCAGCAGCGCACAAATAGGGAACACTGAAGCTTTCTTT | CASSAQIGNTEAFF
. | TRBJ1-1 | medium-sized | TRBV15 | TGTGCCACCAGCAGAGATCAACAGGAAGCTTTCTTT | CATSRDQQEAFF
. | TRBJ1-5 | few | TRBV6-1 | TGTGCCAGCAGTTTGACGGGCTGGGGTCAGCCCCAGCATTTT | CASSLTGWGQPQHF
. | TRBJ1-1 | many | TRBV5-1 | TGCGCCAGCTCCCGGGGGGGTTTTGAAGCTTTCTTT | CASSRGGFEAFF
. | TRBJ2-1 | few | TRBV29-1 | TGCAGCGTTGAGGCAGTCGGCAATGAGCAGTTCTTC | CSVEAVGNEQFF
. | TRBJ1-2 | medium-sized | TRBV29-1 | TGCAGCGCCCTTCTTTTCGGCGGCTACACCTTC | CSALLFGGYTF
TRBD2 | TRBJ2-7 | few | TRBV10-3 | TGTGCCATCAGTGACCAGGGACTAGCGGGGGTGTACGAGCAGTACTTC | CAISDQGLAGVYEQYF
. | TRBJ1-2 | . | TRBV19 | TGTGCCAGTAGTATAGGCAGGGAAAACTATGGCTACACCTTC | CASSIGRENYGYTF
TRBD2 | TRBJ2-1 | many | TRBV5-1 | TGCGCCAGTCGATGGAGCCCAACGCGGGGGGATGAGCAGTTCTTC | CASRWSPTRGDEQFF
. | TRBJ2-1 | few | TRBV29-1 | TGCAGCGTTGAAGTCATAATTCAGGGTGAGCAGTTCTTC | CSVEVIIQGEQFF
. | TRBJ1-1 | few | TRBV4-1 | TGCGCCAGCAGCCAAAATAGTGCGGGACTTAATCAAGCTTTCTTT | CASSQNSAGLNQAFF
TRBD1 | TRBJ2-6 | many | TRBV6-5 | TGTGCCAGCAGTCCTAAACCTACAGGGGCTGGGGCCAACGTCCTGACTTTC | CASSPKPTGAGANVLTF
TRBD1 | TRBJ1-2 | . | TRBV4-3 | TGCGCCAGCAGCCAAGGGACACAGGGGGCTAACTATGGCTACACCTTC | CASSQGTQGANYGYTF
. | TRBJ1-3 | . | TRBV27 | TGTGCCAGCAGGAAGACCGGACTGATACAGGGTAATCCTGGAAACACCATATATTTT | CASRKTGLIQGNPGNTIYF
TRBD2 | TRBJ2-5 | many | TRBV7-2 | TGTGCCAGCACTCTAGCGGGCACAACGCAAGAGACCCAGTACTTC | CASTLAGTTQETQYF
. | TRBJ1-4 | many | TRBV5-6 | TGTGCCAGCAGCTTAGGACAGTCCGAAAAACTGTTTTTT | CASSLGQSEKLFF
TRBD2 | TRBJ2-1 | . | TRBV20-1 | TGCAGTGCTAGAGATGGGACTAGCGAGTTTTACAATGAGCAGTTCTTC | CSARDGTSEFYNEQFF
. | TRBJ1-3 | many | TRBV20-1 | TGCAGTGCCTGGGGAAACACCATATATTTT | CSAWGNTIYF
. | TRBJ2-7 | few | TRBV11-3 | TGTGCCAGCAGCTTCAGGGTTAGTTCCTACGAGCAGTACTTC | CASSFRVSSYEQYF
TRBD2 | TRBJ2-1 | many | TRBV7-3 | TGTGCCAGCAGCGCGACTAGCGGGGGGATAAGCTCCTACAATGAGCAGTTCTTC | CASSATSGGISSYNEQFF
TRBD1 | TRBJ2-5 | . | TRBV5-1 | TGCGCCAGCAGCCTAAATTCCGGGACAGGGGTAGAGACCCAGTACTTC | CASSLNSGTGVETQYF
. | TRBJ1-5 | . | TRBV3-1 | TGTGCCAGCAGCCTGACCCAGGGCAATCAGCCCCAGCATTTT | CASSLTQGNQPQHF
. | TRBJ2-6 | many | TRBV9 | TGTGCCAGCAGCGTAGGCCTCCCTAGGGGGGCCAACGTCCTGACTTTC | CASSVGLPRGANVLTF
. | TRBJ1-1 | few | TRBV5-1 | TGCGCCAGCAGCTATCGCGACCGCACTGAAGCTTTCTTT | CASSYRDRTEAFF
. | TRBJ2-7 | many | TRBV6-5 | TGTGCCAGCAGTTCTGGGGGCCCCTACGAGCAGTACTTC | CASSSGGPYEQYF
. | TRBJ2-3 | many | TRBV7-9 | TGTGCCAGCAGCTTTAGCACAGATACGCAGTATTTT | CASSFSTDTQYF
. | TRBJ2-6 | . | TRBV7-9 | TGTACCAGCAGTCCAGGATCACCGGGGGCCAACGTCCTGACTTTC | CTSSPGSPGANVLTF
. | TRBJ1-4 | . | TRBV5-1 | TGCGCCAGCAGCTTGGTGGCAGGGTTGTGGATTTTT | CASSLVAGLWIF
TRBD2 | TRBJ2-2 | . | TRBV24-1 | TGTGCCACCAGTGATCCGTTAGCGGGAGCGAACACCGGGGAGCTGTTTTTT | CATSDPLAGANTGELFF
. | TRBJ2-1 | few | TRBV18 | TGTGCCAGCTCACCAGGGGAATACAATGAGCAGTTCTTC | CASSPGEYNEQFF